This TCR beta chain was documented in a study of blood T cell repertoires in COVID-19. Study details: The cDNA or gDNA used as material had been derived from T cells, B-cell-depleted T cells, or PBMCs.

The CDR3 runs to 13 residues. Deletions cut 8 bases from V and 5 bases from J, with 15 bases between. Original handling: Researchers report that nucleated cell counts were estimated from reference gene primer amplification. This table comes from immunoSEQ multiplex PCR, and its TCRdb copy is limited to in-frame clones, with some not included. V, J and clone size are those of that table, while D and trimming were read from the DNA. The sample has about 400,000 clones, 87% seen once. Participants were aged about 18 to 90 years, lived in 24 US areas, and enrolled virtually. Self-reported history from a screening survey and questionnaire set each donor's cohort.

This TCR derives from a woman aged 18-35 years with acute COVID-19. What was sequenced was PBMCs or T cells enriched from blood (not recorded which). The J gene is TRBJ1-1, the V gene TRBV12-3 or TRBV12-4; possible D gene TRBD1, 6 bases. As DNA, the CDR3 is TGTGCCAGCTCCGCGGGGGGGCTAACTGAAGCTTTCTTT. Translating it yields CASSAGGLTEAFF.